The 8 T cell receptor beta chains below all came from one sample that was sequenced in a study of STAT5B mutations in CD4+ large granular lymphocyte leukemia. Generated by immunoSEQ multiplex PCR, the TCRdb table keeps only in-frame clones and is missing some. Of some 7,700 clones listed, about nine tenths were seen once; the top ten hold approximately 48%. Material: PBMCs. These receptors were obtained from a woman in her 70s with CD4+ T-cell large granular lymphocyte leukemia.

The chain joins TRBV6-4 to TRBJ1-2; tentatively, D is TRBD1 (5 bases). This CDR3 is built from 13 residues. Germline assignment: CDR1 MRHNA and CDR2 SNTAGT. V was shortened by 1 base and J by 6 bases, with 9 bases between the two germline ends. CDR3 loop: CASSDLGGDGYTF. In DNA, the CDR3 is TGTGCCAGCAGTGACTTAGGAGGGGATGGCTACACCTTC.

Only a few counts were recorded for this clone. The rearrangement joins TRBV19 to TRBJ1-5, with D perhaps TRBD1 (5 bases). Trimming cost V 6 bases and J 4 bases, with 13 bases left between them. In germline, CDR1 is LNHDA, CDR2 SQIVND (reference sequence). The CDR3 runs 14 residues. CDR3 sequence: CASRGALANQPQHF. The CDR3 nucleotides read TGTGCCAGTAGAGGGGCCTTGGCGAATCAGCCCCAGCATTTT. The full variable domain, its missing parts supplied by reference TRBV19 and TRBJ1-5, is DGGITQSPKYLFRKEGQNVTLSCEQNLNHDAMYWYRQDPGQGLRLIYYSQIVNDFQKGDIAEGYSVSREKKESFPLTVTSAQKNPTAFYLCASRGALANQPQHFGDGTRLSIL.

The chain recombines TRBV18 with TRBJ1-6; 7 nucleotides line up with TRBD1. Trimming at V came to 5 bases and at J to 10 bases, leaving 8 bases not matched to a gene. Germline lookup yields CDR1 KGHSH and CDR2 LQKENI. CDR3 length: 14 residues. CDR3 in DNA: TGTGCCAGCTCAATCGACAGGGCTGGGTCACCCCTCCACTTT. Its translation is CASSIDRAGSPLHF. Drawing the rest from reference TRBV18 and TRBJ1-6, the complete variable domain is NAGVMQNPRHLVRRRGQEARLRCSPMKGHSHVYWYRQLPEEGLKFMVYLQKENIIDESGMPKERFSAEFPKEGPSILRIQQVVRGDSAAYFCASSIDRAGSPLHFGNGTRLTVT.

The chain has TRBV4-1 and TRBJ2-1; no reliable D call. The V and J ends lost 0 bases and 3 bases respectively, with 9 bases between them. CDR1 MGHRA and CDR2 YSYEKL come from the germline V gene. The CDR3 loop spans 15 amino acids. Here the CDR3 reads CASSQDPGNYNEQFF. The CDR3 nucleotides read TGCGCCAGCAGCCAAGACCCCGGCAACTACAATGAGCAGTTCTTC.

The DNA for the CDR3 is TGTGCCTGGAGTGTAAGGGCCCGAGATTCACCCCTCCACTTT. This codes for CAWSVRARDSPLHF. The chain couples TRBV30 to TRBJ1-6, with D hard to call. Trimming pared 0 bases from V and 8 bases from J, leaving 11 bases between. The CDR3 totals 14 residues. Germline assignment: CDR1 GTSNPN and CDR2 SVGIG (reference sequence).

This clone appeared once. CDR3 loop: CASSGWSGNTEAFF. Here the CDR3 DNA reads TGTGCCAGCAGTGGTTGGTCGGGGAACACTGAAGCTTTCTTT. V gene TRBV2 combines with J gene TRBJ1-1; D gene ambiguous. CDR1 SNHLY and CDR2 FYNNEI come from the germline V gene. The CDR3 extends over 14 amino acids. V was trimmed by 4 bases and J by 1 base, leaving 10 bases between them.

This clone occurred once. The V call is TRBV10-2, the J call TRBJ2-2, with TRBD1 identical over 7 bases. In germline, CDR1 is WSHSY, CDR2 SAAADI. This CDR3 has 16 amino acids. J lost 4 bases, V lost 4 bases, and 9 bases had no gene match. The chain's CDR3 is CASSGSDRVVTGELFF. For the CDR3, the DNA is TGCGCCAGCAGTGGGTCTGACAGGGTAGTCACCGGGGAGCTGTTTTTT.

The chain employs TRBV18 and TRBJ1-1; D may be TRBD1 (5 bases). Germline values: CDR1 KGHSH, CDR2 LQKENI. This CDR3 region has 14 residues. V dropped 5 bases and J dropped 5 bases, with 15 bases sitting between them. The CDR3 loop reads CASSAAGGKTEAFF. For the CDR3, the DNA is TGTGCCAGCTCAGCGGCCGGGGGGAAGACTGAAGCTTTCTTT. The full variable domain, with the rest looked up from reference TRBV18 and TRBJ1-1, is NAGVMQNPRHLVRRRGQEARLRCSPMKGHSHVYWYRQLPEEGLKFMVYLQKENIIDESGMPKERFSAEFPKEGPSILRIQQVVRGDSAAYFCASSAAGGKTEAFFGQGTRLTVV.